These 24 T cell receptor beta chains were all obtained from the same sample, sequenced in a study of blood T cell repertoires in COVID-19. Produced via immunoSEQ multiplex PCR; TCRdb's table is partial and in-frame only. The sample holds over 150,000 clones, around 90% seen once. The material sequenced was peripheral blood. All receptors derive from a man between 18 and 35 years old with COVID-19, enrolled during active disease.

The chain has TRBV28 and TRBJ2-7; possibly TRBD1 for D (7 bases). The CDR3 length is 15 residues. Looked up from germline, CDR1 is MDHEN and CDR2 is SYDVKM. Trimming removed 3 bases at V and 1 base at J, with 13 bases between. In DNA form, the CDR3 reads TGTGCCAGCAGTTTTTATTCAGGGGGGTCCTACGAGCAGTACTTC. Protein sequence: CASSFYSGGSYEQYF.

This clone was detected only a few times. V usage is TRBV5-4 and J usage is TRBJ2-1; D is possibly TRBD2 (6 bases). The CDR3 sequence is 14 residues long. Trimming cost V 3 bases and J 4 bases, with 11 bases left between them. The germline V gene has CDR1 SGHNT and CDR2 YYREEE (reference sequence). As DNA, the CDR3 is TGTGCCAGCAGCTCCGGGGGACGATACAATGAGCAGTTCTTC. It specifies CASSSGGRYNEQFF.

This clone was recorded once. The rearrangement links TRBV15 to TRBJ2-7; D unresolved. The CDR3 extends over 13 amino acids. The germline CDR1 and CDR2 sequences are LNHNV and YYDKDF (reference sequence). V was clipped by 2 bases and J by 1 base, with 6 bases between them. The CDR3: CATSRNPSYEQYF. The CDR3 DNA reads TGTGCCACCAGCAGAAATCCATCCTACGAGCAGTACTTC.

The chain is built from TRBV4-2 and TRBJ2-7; tentative D call: TRBD2 (5 bases). Germline lookup yields CDR1 LGHNA and CDR2 YNFKEQ. Trimming pared 1 base from V and 3 bases from J, leaving 13 bases between. CDR3 length: 15 amino acids. CDR3 amino acids: CASSQVAGLNYEQYF. The CDR3 nucleotides are TGTGCCAGCAGCCAAGTTGCGGGTTTGAACTACGAGCAGTACTTC.

This clone came up once. The CDR3 loop is CASSLNGASGIDEQFF. For the CDR3, the DNA is TGTGCCAGCAGCCTCAATGGGGCTAGCGGGATTGATGAGCAGTTCTTC. The chain employs TRBV11-3 and TRBJ2-1; 9 bases align to TRBD2. With 5 bases clipped from V and 8 bases from J, the junction kept 13 bases outside the gene matches. CDR3 length: 16 residues. Germline CDR1 is SGHNT and CDR2 is YENEEA.

The CDR3 nucleotides read TGTGCCAGCAGCTTAGTTCCCCCGACAGGGTATAGCAATCAGCCCCAGCATTTT. Translation: CASSLVPPTGYSNQPQHF. This sequence joins TRBV7-6 and TRBJ1-5, with 7 bases that match TRBD1. After removal of 1 base from V and 0 bases from J, the junction contained 9 bases not matched to a gene. This CDR3 has 18 residues. The germline CDR1 and CDR2 sequences are SGHVS and FNYEAQ.

Comment on this clone: Distinct nucleotide sequences in the sample also encode this CDR3. The gene calls are TRBV4-3 and TRBJ2-7; 11 bases agree with TRBD2. This CDR3 comprises 16 residues. Germline V gene lookup returns CDR1 LGHNA and CDR2 YSLEER. V lost 0 bases, J lost 3 bases, and 4 bases stayed unmatched. CDR3 residues: CASSQDLLAGDYEQYF. Written as DNA, the CDR3 is TGCGCCAGCAGCCAAGATCTACTAGCGGGAGACTACGAGCAGTACTTC.

This chain connects TRBV4-3 to TRBJ2-7; D remains unclear. Deletions cut 0 bases from V and 2 bases from J, with 11 bases between. Germline values: CDR1 LGHNA, CDR2 YSLEER. The CDR3 has 15 amino acids. CDR3 nucleotides: TGCGCCAGCAGCCAAGAGGCCAGATTTACCTACGAGCAGTACTTC. Translated: CASSQEARFTYEQYF.

The chain links TRBV19 to TRBJ1-1; 8 bases line up with TRBD1. Germline CDR1 LNHDA, CDR2 SQIVND (reference sequence). The trim removed 3 bases at V and 0 bases at J, leaving 3 bases unmatched. This CDR3 is 15 amino acids long. CDR3: CASSIWTGMNTEAFF. In DNA form, the CDR3 reads TGTGCCAGTAGTATTTGGACAGGGATGAACACTGAAGCTTTCTTT.

The chain has TRBV28 and TRBJ2-3; tentative D call: TRBD2 (5 bases). Trimming removed 6 bases from V and 2 bases from J, with 12 bases in between. Germline CDR1 reads MDHEN; CDR2 reads SYDVKM. The CDR3 is 14 residues long. The CDR3 coding sequence is TGTGCCAGCAGGCGGGCCCTGAACACAGATACGCAGTATTTT. Translated: CASRRALNTDTQYF.

The CDR3 nucleotides read TGTGCCAGCAGCCGAGGGACAGCAACTAATGAAAAACTGTTTTTT. Translation: CASSRGTATNEKLFF. This rearrangement joins TRBV9 to TRBJ1-4, with 7 bases that match TRBD1. The germline gives CDR1 SGDLS, CDR2 YYNGEE. The J segment lost 0 bases and the V segment lost 4 bases, leaving 3 bases of the junction unmatched. There are 15 residues in the CDR3.

This clone was picked up one time. The chain couples TRBV28 to TRBJ2-7; 11 bases line up with TRBD1. The CDR3 is 13 amino acids. Losses at the gene ends were 10 bases for V and 4 bases for J; bases not matched to a gene: 6. Germline V lookup: CDR1 MDHEN, CDR2 SYDVKM. CDR3 in amino acids: CATKDRGLYEQYF. The CDR3 DNA follows: TGTGCCACCAAGGACAGGGGGCTTTACGAGCAGTACTTC. The full variable domain, rest sourced from reference TRBV28 and TRBJ2-7, is DVKVTQSSRYLVKRTGEKVFLECVQDMDHENMFWYRQDPGLGLRLIYFSYDVKMKEKGDIPEGYSVSREKKERFSLILESASTNQTSMYLCATKDRGLYEQYFGPGTRLTVT.

This clone has a single count. The CDR3 coding sequence is TGTGCCAGCAGGTATCCGGTCATGAACACTGAAGCTTTCTTT. Translated: CASRYPVMNTEAFF. The gene calls are TRBV6-5 and TRBJ1-1; D is ambiguous. Germline CDR1 is MNHEY and CDR2 is SVGAGI. Trimming shortened V by 6 bases and J by 0 bases, and 11 bases separated the two germline ends. The CDR3 extends over 14 amino acids.

The chain couples TRBV9 to TRBJ2-7, with a possible D match to TRBD2 (5 bases). The germline V and J ends were trimmed by 0 bases and 6 bases, with 7 bases remaining between them. CDR3 length: 12 residues. The germline V gene encodes CDR1 SGDLS and CDR2 YYNGEE. The CDR3 sequence is CASSVGGSEQYF. The CDR3 DNA reads as TGTGCCAGCAGCGTAGGAGGGTCCGAGCAGTACTTC.

The chain couples TRBV28 to TRBJ1-5, with unresolved D. CDR3 length equals 15 residues. Trimming took 0 bases from V and 0 from J, leaving 6 bases between them. Germline CDR1 is MDHEN and CDR2 is SYDVKM. The CDR3 region has the DNA TGTGCCAGCAGTTTATGGGCAGTTAGCAATCAGCCCCAGCATTTT. Translation gives CASSLWAVSNQPQHF.

The chain recombines TRBV4-1 with TRBJ2-7; TRBD2 agrees at 7 bases. The CDR3 is 18 amino acids. Germline CDR1 is MGHRA and CDR2 is YSYEKL. V trimming: 0 bases; J trimming: 2 bases; junction bases outside the gene matches: 13. CDR3 nucleotide sequence: TGCGCCAGCAGCCAAGAATCGGACGGAGGGAGGGGAACCTACGAGCAGTACTTC. Translating gives CASSQESDGGRGTYEQYF.

The chain joins TRBV9 to TRBJ1-4; D gene ambiguous. CDR1 is SGDLS, CDR2 YYNGEE, per germline. There are 13 residues in the CDR3. The V end was cut by 4 bases, the J end by 8 bases, with 12 bases between. The CDR3 spells CASSRGEEEKLFF. CDR3 in DNA: TGTGCCAGCAGCCGGGGAGAGGAGGAAAAACTGTTTTTT.

The CDR3 region has the DNA TGTGCCAGCAGTTACCGGACAGGGGCCTCCTACGAGCAGTACTTC. It specifies CASSYRTGASYEQYF. The chain links TRBV6-5 to TRBJ2-7, with 9 bases lining up with TRBD1. The length of the CDR3 is 15 residues. With V trimmed by 2 bases and J by 0 bases, 2 bases remained unmatched. Germline CDR1 reads MNHEY; CDR2 reads SVGAGI.

This chain uses TRBV2 with TRBJ2-7; 9 bases are a match to TRBD2. The CDR3 length is 13 residues. Looked up from germline, CDR1 is SNHLY and CDR2 is FYNNEI. V gave up 8 bases and J gave up 6 bases; unmatched junction bases: 8. The CDR3 region has the DNA TGTGCCAGCGTCGGCGGGAGGGCCTCCGAGCAGTACTTC. Protein: CASVGGRASEQYF.

The rearrangement links TRBV28 to TRBJ2-3; D call uncertain. Between the trimmed V and J ends, which lost 2 bases and 1 base, there was a span of 7 bases. The germline V gene encodes CDR1 MDHEN and CDR2 SYDVKM. The CDR3 runs 14 residues. The CDR3 coding sequence is TGTGCCAGCAGTTTAACAGCCGGCACAGATACGCAGTATTTT. It encodes CASSLTAGTDTQYF.

This chain links TRBV29-1 with TRBJ1-1; D may be TRBD1 (5 bases). This CDR3 contains 14 residues. Trimming cost V 6 bases and J 0 bases, with 14 bases left between them. Germline V CDR1 and CDR2: SQVTM, ANQGSEA. The CDR3: CSVTARTLNTEAFF. The CDR3 coding sequence is TGCAGCGTCACCGCACGGACATTGAACACTGAAGCTTTCTTT.

The chain couples TRBV7-9 to TRBJ2-2; D possibly corresponds to TRBD2 (6 bases). V was cut by 5 bases and J by 5 bases, with 21 bases left in between. Per the germline V gene, CDR1 is SEHNR and CDR2 is FQNEAQ (reference sequence). The CDR3 is 17 amino acids. In DNA, the CDR3 is TGTGCCAGCAGCAAAGAGTCGGCGGCGGGAAGGACCGGGGAGCTGTTTTTT. Amino acids: CASSKESAAGRTGELFF.

The rearrangement joins TRBV28 to TRBJ1-2; D unclear. Between the trimmed V and J ends, which lost 6 bases and 8 bases, there was a span of 22 bases. The CDR3 loop spans 15 amino acids. Germline V CDR1 and CDR2: MDHEN, SYDVKM. CDR3 amino acids: CASSLEGKKWEGYTF. The CDR3 region has the DNA TGTGCCAGCAGCCTCGAGGGCAAAAAATGGGAAGGCTACACCTTC.

V and J are TRBV27 and TRBJ1-5; 9 bases align to TRBD1. V dropped 8 bases and J dropped 4; count of bases not matched to a gene: 9. The CDR3 loop spans 15 amino acids. Germline-derived CDR1 and CDR2 are MNHEY and SMNVEV (reference sequence). Here the CDR3 DNA reads TGTGCCAGCCAAAGACAGGGGGGGAGGAATCAGCCCCAGCATTTT. Protein sequence: CASQRQGGRNQPQHF.